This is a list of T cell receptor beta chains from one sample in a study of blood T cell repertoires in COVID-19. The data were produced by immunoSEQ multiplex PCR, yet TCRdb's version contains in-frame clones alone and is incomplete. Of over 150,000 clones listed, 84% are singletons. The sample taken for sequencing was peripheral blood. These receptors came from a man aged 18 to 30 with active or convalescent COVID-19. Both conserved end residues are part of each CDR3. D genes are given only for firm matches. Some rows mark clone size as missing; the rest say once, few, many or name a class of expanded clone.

CDR3aa: CASSPRQGGYEQYF
CDR3nt: TGCGCCAGCAGCCCTAGACAGGGAGGATACGAGCAGTACTTC
d_gene: -
abundance: -
v_gene: TRBV5-1
j_gene: TRBJ2-7

CDR3aa: CASSESRQGASYGYTF
CDR3nt: TGCGCCAGCAGTGAGTCGAGACAGGGGGCCAGCTATGGCTACACCTTC
d_gene: TRBD1
abundance: few
v_gene: TRBV10-1
j_gene: TRBJ1-2

CDR3aa: CATSPTFGAIGTDTQYF
CDR3nt: TGTGCCACCAGCCCCACTTTTGGGGCCATCGGTACAGATACGCAGTATTTT
d_gene: -
abundance: few
v_gene: TRBV24-1
j_gene: TRBJ2-3

CDR3aa: CASSTPQGAREKLFF
CDR3nt: TGTGCCAGCTCAACTCCACAGGGGGCGAGGGAAAAACTGTTTTTT
d_gene: TRBD1
abundance: -
v_gene: TRBV18
j_gene: TRBJ1-4

CDR3aa: CASSYSSVNTEAFF
CDR3nt: TGTGCCAGCAGTTACTCGTCAGTTAACACTGAAGCTTTCTTT
d_gene: -
abundance: -
v_gene: TRBV6-2/TRBV6-3
j_gene: TRBJ1-1

CDR3aa: CASSPPFSRSYGYTF
CDR3nt: TGTGCCAGCAGCCCCCCGTTTTCTCGTAGCTATGGCTACACCTTC
d_gene: -
abundance: -
v_gene: TRBV3-1/TRBV3-2
j_gene: TRBJ1-2

CDR3aa: CASSSGTGSYEQYF
CDR3nt: TGTGCCAGCAGCTCCGGGACAGGGTCGTACGAGCAGTACTTC
d_gene: TRBD1
abundance: -
v_gene: TRBV7-2
j_gene: TRBJ2-7

CDR3aa: CASSFQGDQPQHF
CDR3nt: TGTGCCAGCAGTTTCCAGGGTGATCAGCCCCAGCATTTT
d_gene: -
abundance: -
v_gene: TRBV7-9
j_gene: TRBJ1-5

CDR3aa: CASSEVRLSGANVLTF
CDR3nt: TGTGCCAGCAGTGAGGTGAGACTCTCTGGGGCCAACGTCCTGACTTTC
d_gene: -
abundance: -
v_gene: TRBV2
j_gene: TRBJ2-6

CDR3aa: CASSPRQGARELFF
CDR3nt: TGCGCCAGCAGCCCCCGACAGGGGGCGAGGGAACTGTTTTTT
d_gene: TRBD1
abundance: -
v_gene: TRBV4-1
j_gene: TRBJ1-4

CDR3aa: CASSLFSGVGNTIYF
CDR3nt: TGTGCCAGCAGTTTATTTTCGGGGGTGGGAAACACCATATATTTT
d_gene: -
abundance: -
v_gene: TRBV28
j_gene: TRBJ1-3

CDR3aa: CASSVPGGRGYTF
CDR3nt: TGTGCCAGCAGCGTCCCCGGGGGGCGAGGCTACACCTTC
d_gene: -
abundance: -
v_gene: TRBV9
j_gene: TRBJ1-2

CDR3aa: CASTRGGTDTQYF
CDR3nt: TGTGCCAGCACCCGGGGGGGCACAGATACGCAGTATTTT
d_gene: TRBD2
abundance: -
v_gene: TRBV7-9
j_gene: TRBJ2-3

CDR3aa: CASRGQGASGYTF
CDR3nt: TGTGCCAGTAGAGGACAGGGGGCGAGTGGCTACACCTTC
d_gene: TRBD1
abundance: -
v_gene: TRBV19
j_gene: TRBJ1-2

CDR3aa: CASSHDSYEQYF
CDR3nt: TGTGCCAGCAGCCATGACAGTTACGAGCAGTACTTC
d_gene: -
abundance: -
v_gene: TRBV5-5
j_gene: TRBJ2-7

CDR3aa: CAAGSRGGLYEQYF
CDR3nt: TGTGCCGCGGGATCTCGGGGAGGTTTATACGAGCAGTACTTC
d_gene: -
abundance: -
v_gene: TRBV6-5
j_gene: TRBJ2-7

CDR3aa: CAWSGRQGAGISYEQYF
CDR3nt: TGTGCCTGGAGCGGGAGACAGGGGGCAGGAATCTCCTACGAGCAGTACTTC
d_gene: TRBD1
abundance: -
v_gene: TRBV30
j_gene: TRBJ2-7

CDR3aa: CASSRGTTEQYF
CDR3nt: TGTGCCAGCAGCAGGGGGACAACCGAGCAGTACTTC
d_gene: -
abundance: -
v_gene: TRBV11-2
j_gene: TRBJ2-7

CDR3aa: CATSDSGGEETQYF
CDR3nt: TGTGCCACCAGTGATTCGGGCGGGGAAGAGACCCAGTACTTC
d_gene: -
abundance: -
v_gene: TRBV24-1
j_gene: TRBJ2-5

CDR3aa: CASSRVRTGGGSNQPQHF
CDR3nt: TGTGCCAGCAGCAGAGTTCGGACAGGAGGGGGGAGCAATCAGCCCCAGCATTTT
d_gene: TRBD1
abundance: -
v_gene: TRBV7-8
j_gene: TRBJ1-5

CDR3aa: CAREQGGGYGYTF
CDR3nt: TGTGCCCGAGAACAAGGGGGCGGCTATGGCTACACCTTC
d_gene: TRBD1
abundance: -
v_gene: TRBV30
j_gene: TRBJ1-2

CDR3aa: CASSSSGYPEAFF
CDR3nt: TGTGCCAGCAGCTCATCAGGGTACCCTGAAGCTTTCTTT
d_gene: -
abundance: -
v_gene: TRBV7-2
j_gene: TRBJ1-1

CDR3aa: CASRVKGAGYGYTF
CDR3nt: TGTGCCAGTAGAGTAAAGGGCGCAGGGTATGGCTACACCTTC
d_gene: -
abundance: -
v_gene: TRBV19
j_gene: TRBJ1-2

CDR3aa: CASSPRPGQGVSYEQYF
CDR3nt: TGTGCCAGTAGTCCACGACCGGGACAGGGGGTTAGCTACGAGCAGTACTTC
d_gene: TRBD1
abundance: once
v_gene: TRBV19
j_gene: TRBJ2-7

CDR3aa: CASSGIGGGNGANVLTF
CDR3nt: TGTGCCAGCAGTGGCATTGGGGGGGGCAATGGGGCCAACGTCCTGACTTTC
d_gene: -
abundance: once
v_gene: TRBV6-1
j_gene: TRBJ2-6

CDR3aa: CASTPGTFFDSPLHF
CDR3nt: TGTGCCAGTACTCCCGGGACATTTTTTGATTCACCCCTCCACTTT
d_gene: -
abundance: -
v_gene: TRBV19
j_gene: TRBJ1-6

CDR3aa: CASSLFTGYLSTQYF
CDR3nt: TGTGCCAGCAGTTTATTTACGGGATACTTATCGACCCAGTACTTC
d_gene: -
abundance: -
v_gene: TRBV28
j_gene: TRBJ2-5

CDR3aa: CASSVVMDSITDTQYF
CDR3nt: TGTGCCAGCAGCGTAGTTATGGACTCCATCACAGATACGCAGTATTTT
d_gene: -
abundance: -
v_gene: TRBV9
j_gene: TRBJ2-3

CDR3aa: CASKVYPSGGDQPQHF
CDR3nt: TGTGCCAGTAAAGTATACCCCTCAGGGGGCGACCAGCCCCAGCATTTT
d_gene: TRBD1
abundance: -
v_gene: TRBV19
j_gene: TRBJ1-5

CDR3aa: CASSSRVDSYEQYF
CDR3nt: TGTGCCAGCAGCTCACGGGTCGACTCCTACGAGCAGTACTTC
d_gene: -
abundance: -
v_gene: TRBV5-5
j_gene: TRBJ2-7

CDR3aa: CASSLETTGARPYEQYF
CDR3nt: TGCGCCAGCAGCTTGGAAACGACGGGAGCCAGGCCATACGAGCAGTACTTC
d_gene: -
abundance: -
v_gene: TRBV5-1
j_gene: TRBJ2-7

CDR3aa: CASSLGQAYYEQYF
CDR3nt: TGTGCCAGCAGCTTAGGGCAGGCGTACTACGAGCAGTACTTC
d_gene: -
abundance: few
v_gene: TRBV7-8
j_gene: TRBJ2-7

CDR3aa: CASSEARVQGGAFF
CDR3nt: TGTGCCAGCAGTGAAGCTAGGGTTCAGGGGGGTGCTTTCTTT
d_gene: TRBD1
abundance: -
v_gene: TRBV6-1
j_gene: TRBJ1-1